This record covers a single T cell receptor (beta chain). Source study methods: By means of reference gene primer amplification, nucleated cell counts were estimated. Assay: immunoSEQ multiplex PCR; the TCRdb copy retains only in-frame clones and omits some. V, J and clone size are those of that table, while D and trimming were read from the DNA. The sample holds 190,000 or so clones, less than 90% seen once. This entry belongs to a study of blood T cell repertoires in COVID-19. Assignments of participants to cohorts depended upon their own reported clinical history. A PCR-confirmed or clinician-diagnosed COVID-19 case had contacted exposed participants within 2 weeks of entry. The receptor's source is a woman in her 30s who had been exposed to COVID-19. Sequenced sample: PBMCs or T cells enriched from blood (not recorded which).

The CDR3 spells CASSFLAGSYEQYF. The CDR3 DNA reads TGTGCCAGCAGCTTTTTAGCGGGGTCCTACGAGCAGTACTTC. The rearrangement uses TRBV5-6 and TRBJ2-7, with 8 bases identical to TRBD2. The ends lost 2 bases at V and 1 base at J; junction bases unmatched: 2. CDR1 is SGHDT and CDR2 is YYEEEE in the germline V gene. CDR3 length equals 14 residues.